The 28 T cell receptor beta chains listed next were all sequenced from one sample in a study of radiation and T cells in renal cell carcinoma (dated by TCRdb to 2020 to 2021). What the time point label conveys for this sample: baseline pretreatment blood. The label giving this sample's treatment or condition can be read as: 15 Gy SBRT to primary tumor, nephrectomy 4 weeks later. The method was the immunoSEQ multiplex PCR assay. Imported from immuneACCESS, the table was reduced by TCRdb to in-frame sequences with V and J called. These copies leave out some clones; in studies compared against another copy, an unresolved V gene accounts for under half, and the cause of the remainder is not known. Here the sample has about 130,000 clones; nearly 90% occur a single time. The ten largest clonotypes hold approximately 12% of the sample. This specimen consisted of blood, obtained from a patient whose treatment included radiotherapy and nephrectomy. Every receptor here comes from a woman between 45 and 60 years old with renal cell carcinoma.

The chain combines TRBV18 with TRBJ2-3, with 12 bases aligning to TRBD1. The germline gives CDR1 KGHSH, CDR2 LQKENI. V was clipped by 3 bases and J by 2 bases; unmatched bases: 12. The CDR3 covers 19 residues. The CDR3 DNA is TGTGCCAGCTCACCGGGAGGGACAGGGGGCTACTCTTCCACAGATACGCAGTATTTT. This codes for CASSPGGTGGYSSTDTQYF.

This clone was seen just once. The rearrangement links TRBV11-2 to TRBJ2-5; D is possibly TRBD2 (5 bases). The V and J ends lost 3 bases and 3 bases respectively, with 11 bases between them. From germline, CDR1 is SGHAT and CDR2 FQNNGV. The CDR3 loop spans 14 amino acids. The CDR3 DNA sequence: TGTGCCAGCAGCTTGGTCGCCGGGGAAGAGACCCAGTACTTC. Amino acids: CASSLVAGEETQYF.

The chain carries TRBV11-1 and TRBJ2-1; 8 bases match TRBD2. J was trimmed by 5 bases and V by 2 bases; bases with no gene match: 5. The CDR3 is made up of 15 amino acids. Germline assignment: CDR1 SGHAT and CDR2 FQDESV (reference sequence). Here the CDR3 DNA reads TGTGCCAGCAGCTTACAGCGGGGGCTCAACAATGAGCAGTTCTTC. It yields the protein CASSLQRGLNNEQFF.

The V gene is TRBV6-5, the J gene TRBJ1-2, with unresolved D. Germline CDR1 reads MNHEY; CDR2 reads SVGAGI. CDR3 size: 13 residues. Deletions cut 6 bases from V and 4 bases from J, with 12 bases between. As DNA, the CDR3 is TGTGCCAGCAGCCCGGCGCTTGGCTATGGCTACACCTTC. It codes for CASSPALGYGYTF.

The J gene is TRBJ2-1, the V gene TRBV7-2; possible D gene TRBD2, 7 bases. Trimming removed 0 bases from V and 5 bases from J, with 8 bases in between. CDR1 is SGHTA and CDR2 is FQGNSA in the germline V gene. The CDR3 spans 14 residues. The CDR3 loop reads CASSLAGGHNEQFF. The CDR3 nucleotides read TGTGCCAGCAGCTTAGCGGGGGGGCACAATGAGCAGTTCTTC.

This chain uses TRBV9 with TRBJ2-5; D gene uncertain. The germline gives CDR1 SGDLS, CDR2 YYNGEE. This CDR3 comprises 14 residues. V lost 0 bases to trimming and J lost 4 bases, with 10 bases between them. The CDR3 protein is CASSVVTTSETQYF. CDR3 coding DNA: TGTGCCAGCAGCGTAGTAACGACTTCAGAGACCCAGTACTTC.

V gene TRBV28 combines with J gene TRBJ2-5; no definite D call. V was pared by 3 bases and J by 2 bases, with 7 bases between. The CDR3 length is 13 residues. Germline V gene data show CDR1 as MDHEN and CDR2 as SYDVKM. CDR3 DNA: TGTGCCAGCAGTTTCCTGATTCAAGAGACCCAGTACTTC. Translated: CASSFLIQETQYF.

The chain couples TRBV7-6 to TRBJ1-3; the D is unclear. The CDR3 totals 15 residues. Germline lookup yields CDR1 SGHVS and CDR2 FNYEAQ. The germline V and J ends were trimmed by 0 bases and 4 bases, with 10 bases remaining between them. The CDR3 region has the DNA TGTGCCAGCAGCTTAGCCGTGGCAGCAGGAAACACCATATATTTT. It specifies CASSLAVAAGNTIYF.

The CDR3 sequence is CATSRDLSGGGTGELFF. CDR3 DNA: TGTGCCACCAGCAGAGATCTTAGCGGGGGGGGCACCGGGGAGCTGTTTTTT. The chain couples TRBV15 to TRBJ2-2; TRBD2 matches 11 bases. The CDR3 runs 17 residues. CDR1 and CDR2 (germline): LNHNV, YYDKDF (reference sequence). With V trimmed by 0 bases and J by 4 bases, 4 bases remained unmatched.

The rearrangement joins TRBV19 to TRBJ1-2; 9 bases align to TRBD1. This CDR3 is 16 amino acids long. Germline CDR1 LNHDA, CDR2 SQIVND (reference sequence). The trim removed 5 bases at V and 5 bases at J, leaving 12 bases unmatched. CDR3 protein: CASSSHSGQGWYGYTF. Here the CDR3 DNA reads TGTGCCAGTAGTTCCCACTCGGGACAGGGTTGGTATGGCTACACCTTC.

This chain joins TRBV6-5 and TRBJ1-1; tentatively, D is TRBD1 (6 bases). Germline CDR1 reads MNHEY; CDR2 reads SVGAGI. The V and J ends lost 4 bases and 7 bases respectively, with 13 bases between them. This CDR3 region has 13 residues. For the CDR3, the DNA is TGTGCCAGCAGTTCCACAGGGAGGGGTGAAGCTTTCTTT. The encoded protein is CASSSTGRGEAFF.

DNA for the CDR3: TGTGCCAGCAGCCGCAGGGATGTTATAGATACGCAGTATTTT. Translation: CASSRRDVIDTQYF. The genes are TRBV9 and TRBJ2-3; TRBD1 is a possible D gene (5 bases). Trimming cost V 4 bases and J 5 bases, with 14 bases left between them. This CDR3 has 14 amino acids. In germline, CDR1 is SGDLS, CDR2 YYNGEE.

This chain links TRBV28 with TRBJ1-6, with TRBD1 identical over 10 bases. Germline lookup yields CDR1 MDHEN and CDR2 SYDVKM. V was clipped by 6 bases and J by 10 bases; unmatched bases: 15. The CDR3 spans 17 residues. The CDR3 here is CASRRDRGSGSPSPLHF. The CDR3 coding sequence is TGTGCCAGCAGGAGGGACAGGGGTTCTGGGTCGCCATCACCCCTCCACTTT.

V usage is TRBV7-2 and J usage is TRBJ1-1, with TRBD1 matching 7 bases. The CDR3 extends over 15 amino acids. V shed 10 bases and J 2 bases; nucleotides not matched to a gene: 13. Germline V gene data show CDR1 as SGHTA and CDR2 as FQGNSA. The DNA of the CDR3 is TGTGCCACAAATTATGGACAGGCTGTCAACACTGAAGCTTTCTTT. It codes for CATNYGQAVNTEAFF.

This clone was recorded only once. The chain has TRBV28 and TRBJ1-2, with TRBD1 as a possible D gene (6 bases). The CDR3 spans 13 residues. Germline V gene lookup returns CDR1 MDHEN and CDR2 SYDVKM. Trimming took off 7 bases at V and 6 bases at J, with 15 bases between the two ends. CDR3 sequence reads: CASTRDIQHGYTF. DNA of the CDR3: TGTGCCAGCACCCGGGACATCCAACATGGCTACACCTTC.

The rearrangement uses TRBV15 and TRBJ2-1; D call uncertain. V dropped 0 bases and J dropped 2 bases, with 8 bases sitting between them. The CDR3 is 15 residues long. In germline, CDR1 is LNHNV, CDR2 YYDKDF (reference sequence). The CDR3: CATSRDQGPYNEQFF. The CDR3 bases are TGTGCCACCAGCAGAGATCAAGGTCCCTACAATGAGCAGTTCTTC.

In DNA, the CDR3 is TGTGCCAGTAGTATCGGGCAGGGGGCCGCAAAAACTGAAGCTTTCTTT. This translates into CASSIGQGAAKTEAFF. The gene calls are TRBV19 and TRBJ1-1, with 8 bases that match TRBD1. The CDR3 is 16 amino acids. CDR1 is LNHDA, CDR2 SQIVND, per germline (reference sequence). V was pared by 3 bases and J by 5 bases, with 11 bases of the junction left unmatched. Full variable domain (remainder filled in from reference TRBV19 and TRBJ1-1): DGGITQSPKYLFRKEGQNVTLSCEQNLNHDAMYWYRQDPGQGLRLIYYSQIVNDFQKGDIAEGYSVSREKKESFPLTVTSAQKNPTAFYLCASSIGQGAAKTEAFFGQGTRLTVV.

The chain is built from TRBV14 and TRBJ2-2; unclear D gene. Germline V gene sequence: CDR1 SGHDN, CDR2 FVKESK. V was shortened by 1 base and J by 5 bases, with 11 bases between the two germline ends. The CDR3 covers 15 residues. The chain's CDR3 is CASSQVRAQTGELFF. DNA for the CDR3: TGTGCCAGCAGCCAAGTTCGCGCCCAGACCGGGGAGCTGTTTTTT.

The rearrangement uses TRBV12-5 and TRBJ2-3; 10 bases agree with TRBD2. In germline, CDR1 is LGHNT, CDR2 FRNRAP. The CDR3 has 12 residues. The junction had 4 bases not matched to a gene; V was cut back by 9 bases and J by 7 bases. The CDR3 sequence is CASSSGGHTQYF. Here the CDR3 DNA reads TGTGCTAGCTCTAGCGGGGGCCATACGCAGTATTTT. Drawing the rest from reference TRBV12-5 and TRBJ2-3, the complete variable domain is DARVTQTPRHKVTEMGQEVTMRCQPILGHNTVFWYRQTMMQGLELLAYFRNRAPLDDSGMPKDRFSAEMPDATLATLKIQPSEPRDSAVYFCASSSGGHTQYFGPGTRLTVL.

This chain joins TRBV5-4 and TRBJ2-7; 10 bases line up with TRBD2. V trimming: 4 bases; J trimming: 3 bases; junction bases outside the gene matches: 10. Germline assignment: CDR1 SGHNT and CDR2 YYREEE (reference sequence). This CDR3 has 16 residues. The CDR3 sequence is CASSRPPLAGVYEQYF. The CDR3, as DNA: TGTGCCAGCAGCCGCCCCCCCCTAGCGGGGGTCTACGAGCAGTACTTC. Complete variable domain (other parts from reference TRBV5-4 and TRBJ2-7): ETGVTQSPTHLIKTRGQQVTLRCSSQSGHNTVSWYQQALGQGPQFIFQYYREEENGRGNFPPRFSGLQFPNYSSELNVNALELDDSALYLCASSRPPLAGVYEQYFGPGTRLTVT.

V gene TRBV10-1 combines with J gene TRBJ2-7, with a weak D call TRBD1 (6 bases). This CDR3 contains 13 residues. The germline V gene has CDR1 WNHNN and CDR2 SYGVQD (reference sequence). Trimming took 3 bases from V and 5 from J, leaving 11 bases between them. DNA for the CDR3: TGCGCCAGCAGTGATGCCAGGGGCCACGAGCAGTACTTC. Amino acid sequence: CASSDARGHEQYF.

CDR3 in amino acids: CASSLEGNWNEKLFF. The CDR3 DNA reads as TGCGCCAGCAGCTTGGAGGGCAATTGGAATGAAAAACTGTTTTTT. The J gene is TRBJ1-4, the V gene TRBV5-1; no firm D call. The V gene lost 0 bases and the J gene lost 5 bases, with 11 bases spanning the gap. There are 15 residues in the CDR3. CDR1 is SGHRS and CDR2 is YFSETQ in the germline V gene.

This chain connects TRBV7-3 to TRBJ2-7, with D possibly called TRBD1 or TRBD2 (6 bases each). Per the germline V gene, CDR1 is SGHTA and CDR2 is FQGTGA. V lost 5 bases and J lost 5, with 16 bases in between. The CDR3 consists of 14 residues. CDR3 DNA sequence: TGTGCCAGCAGCCCACGGGGGCCGCCGGACGAGCAGTACTTC. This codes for CASSPRGPPDEQYF.

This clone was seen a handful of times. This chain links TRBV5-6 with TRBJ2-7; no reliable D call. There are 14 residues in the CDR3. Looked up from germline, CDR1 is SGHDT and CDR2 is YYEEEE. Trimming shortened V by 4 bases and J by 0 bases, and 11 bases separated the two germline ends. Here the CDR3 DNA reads TGTGCCAGCAGCCTGACGACAATCTCCTACGAGCAGTACTTC. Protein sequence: CASSLTTISYEQYF.

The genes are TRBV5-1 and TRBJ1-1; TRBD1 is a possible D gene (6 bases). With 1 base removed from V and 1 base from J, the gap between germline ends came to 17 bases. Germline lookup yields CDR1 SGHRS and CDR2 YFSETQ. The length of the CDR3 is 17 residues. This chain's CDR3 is CASSLRQGTVRNTEAFF. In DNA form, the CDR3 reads TGCGCCAGCAGCTTGAGGCAGGGGACGGTCCGGAACACTGAAGCTTTCTTT.

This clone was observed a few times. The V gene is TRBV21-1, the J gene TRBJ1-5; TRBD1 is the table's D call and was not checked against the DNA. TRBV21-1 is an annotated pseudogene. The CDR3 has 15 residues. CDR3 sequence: CASSQGWGQNQPQHF. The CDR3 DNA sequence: TGTGCCAGCAGCCAAGGTTGGGGGCAAAATCAGCCCCAGCATTTT.

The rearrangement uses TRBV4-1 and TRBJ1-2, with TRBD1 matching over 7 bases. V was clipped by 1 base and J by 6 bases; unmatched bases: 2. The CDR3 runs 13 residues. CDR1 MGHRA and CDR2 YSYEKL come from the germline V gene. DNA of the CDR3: TGCGCCAGCAGCCAAGGGACAGGCAATGGCTACACCTTC. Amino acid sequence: CASSQGTGNGYTF.

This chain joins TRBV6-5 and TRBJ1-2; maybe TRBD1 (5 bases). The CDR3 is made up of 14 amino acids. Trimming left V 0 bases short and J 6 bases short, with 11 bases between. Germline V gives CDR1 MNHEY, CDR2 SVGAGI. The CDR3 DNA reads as TGTGCCAGCAGTTACTCCGACAGATGGAATGGCTACACCTTC. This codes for CASSYSDRWNGYTF.